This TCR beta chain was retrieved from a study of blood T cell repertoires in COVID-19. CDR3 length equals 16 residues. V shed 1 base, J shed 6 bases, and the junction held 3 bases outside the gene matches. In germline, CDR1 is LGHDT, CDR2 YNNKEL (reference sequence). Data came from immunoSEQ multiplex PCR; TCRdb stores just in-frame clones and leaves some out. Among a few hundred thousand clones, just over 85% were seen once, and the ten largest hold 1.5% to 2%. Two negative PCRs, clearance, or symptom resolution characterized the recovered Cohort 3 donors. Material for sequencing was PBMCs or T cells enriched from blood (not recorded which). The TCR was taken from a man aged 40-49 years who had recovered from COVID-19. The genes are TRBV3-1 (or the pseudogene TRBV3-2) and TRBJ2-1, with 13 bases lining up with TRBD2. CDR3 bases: TGTGCCAGCAGCCAAGCTGGACTAGCGGGAGTCAATGAGCAGTTCTTC. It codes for CASSQAGLAGVNEQFF.